The next 14 T cell receptor beta chains were all read from a single sample in a study of blood T cell repertoires in COVID-19. Assay: immunoSEQ multiplex PCR; the TCRdb copy retains only in-frame clones and omits some. This sample has 81,000 or so clones, with roughly 85% found just once. Sequenced input: peripheral blood. Receptor source: a man over 45 with COVID-19, enrolled during active disease.

The chain employs TRBV5-1 and TRBJ2-1, with D perhaps TRBD1 (6 bases). The CDR3 runs to 14 residues. V gave up 4 bases and J gave up 7 bases, with 15 bases separating them. CDR1 is SGHRS, CDR2 YFSETQ, per germline. CDR3 in amino acids: CASSLGTNRNEQFF. CDR3 nucleotide sequence: TGCGCCAGCAGCCTAGGGACAAACAGGAATGAGCAGTTCTTC.

The chain recombines TRBV28 with TRBJ1-5; 9 bases line up with TRBD1. This CDR3 is 17 amino acids long. The germline CDR1 and CDR2 sequences are MDHEN and SYDVKM. V was clipped by 5 bases and J by 0 bases; unmatched bases: 8. The CDR3 is CASSIGQGRDSNQPQHF. For the CDR3, the DNA is TGTGCCAGCAGTATAGGACAGGGGCGCGATAGCAATCAGCCCCAGCATTTT.

The V gene is TRBV2, the J gene TRBJ2-2, with 8 bases aligning to TRBD1. The CDR3 is made up of 13 amino acids. With V trimmed by 6 bases and J by 5 bases, 2 bases remained unmatched. Per germline, CDR1 SNHLY and CDR2 FYNNEI. In DNA, the CDR3 is TGTGCCAGCAGCCGACAGGGGACCGGGGAGCTGTTTTTT. Protein product: CASSRQGTGELFF.

The chain recombines TRBV13 with TRBJ2-3; 9 nucleotides agree with TRBD2. The CDR3 length is 16 residues. Germline-derived CDR1 and CDR2 are PRHDT and FYEKMQ (reference sequence). V was pared by 5 bases and J by 5 bases, with 11 bases of the junction left unmatched. CDR3 amino acids: CASSLAGLAPRDTQYF. CDR3 nucleotides: TGTGCCAGCAGCCTCGCGGGACTAGCCCCAAGAGATACGCAGTATTTT.

This clone is a singleton in its sample. The chain links TRBV19 to TRBJ2-7; 9 bases match TRBD1. V dropped 6 bases and J dropped 6; count of bases not matched to a gene: 6. The germline V gene has CDR1 LNHDA and CDR2 SQIVND (reference sequence). The CDR3 covers 13 residues. The CDR3 nucleotides are TGTGCCAGTAGCCCCATGGACAGGGGCGAGCAGTACTTC. Its protein is CASSPMDRGEQYF.

The V gene is TRBV24-1, the J gene TRBJ2-2; 8 bases align to TRBD1. This CDR3 has 14 residues. From germline, CDR1 is KGHDR and CDR2 SFDVKD. Germline trimming cut 5 bases from V and 5 bases from J; bases unmatched to any gene: 3. The CDR3 spells CATSVTGATGELFF. The CDR3 DNA is TGTGCCACCAGTGTGACAGGGGCGACCGGGGAGCTGTTTTTT.

This chain joins TRBV10-3 and TRBJ2-2, with 9 bases lining up with TRBD2. This CDR3 has 18 amino acids. Germline CDR1 reads ENHRY; CDR2 reads SYGVKD. J gave up 0 bases and V 0 bases, and 5 bases lay outside the gene matches. CDR3 sequence reads: CAISESRGGRANTGELFF. The CDR3 DNA reads TGTGCCATCAGTGAGTCACGTGGCGGGAGGGCGAACACCGGGGAGCTGTTTTTT.

The chain uses TRBV9 and TRBJ2-7; 12 nucleotides match TRBD1. This CDR3 region has 19 residues. The V and J ends lost 2 bases and 4 bases, in that order; junction bases with no gene match: 16. Germline CDR1 SGDLS, CDR2 YYNGEE. CDR3 protein: CASSVDRDRGHLLLYEQYF. The CDR3 DNA is TGTGCCAGCAGCGTGGACCGGGACAGGGGGCATCTATTGTTGTACGAGCAGTACTTC. Using reference TRBV9 and TRBJ2-7 for the parts outside the CDR3, the full variable domain is DSGVTQTPKHLITATGQRVTLRCSPRSGDLSVYWYQQSLDQGLQFLIQYYNGEERAKGNILERFSAQQFPDLHSELNLSSLELGDSALYFCASSVDRDRGHLLLYEQYFGPGTRLTVT.

This clone was counted a few times. The chain employs TRBV30 and TRBJ2-5, with D perhaps matching TRBD2 (5 bases). V was cut by 5 bases and J by 5 bases, with 15 bases left in between. Germline CDR1 GTSNPN, CDR2 SVGIG (reference sequence). The CDR3 sequence is 13 residues long. Here the CDR3 reads CAWGTPGIETQYF. The CDR3 region has the DNA TGTGCCTGGGGTACCCCGGGGATCGAGACCCAGTACTTC.

V and J are TRBV3-1 (or the pseudogene TRBV3-2) and TRBJ2-3; 9 bases are a match to TRBD2. CDR1 LGHDT and CDR2 YNNKEL come from the germline V gene (reference sequence). CDR3 length: 16 amino acids. Trimming took 4 bases from V and 7 from J; bases not matched to a gene: 12. CDR3 sequence (DNA): TGTGCCAGCAGCCTGACGTTGGGCGGGAGGGTCCATACGCAGTATTTT. Its translation: CASSLTLGGRVHTQYF.

This sequence joins TRBV2 and TRBJ2-2, with TRBD1 identical over 10 bases. The CDR3 spans 14 residues. The ends lost 6 bases at V and 5 bases at J; junction bases unmatched: 3. Germline V gene lookup returns CDR1 SNHLY and CDR2 FYNNEI. This CDR3 is CASSEDRGTGELFF. The CDR3 bases are TGTGCCAGCAGCGAGGACAGGGGGACCGGGGAGCTGTTTTTT.

The rearrangement joins TRBV19 to TRBJ2-4; unclear D gene. The V gene lost 6 bases and the J gene lost 0 bases, with 18 bases spanning the gap. The germline CDR1 and CDR2 sequences are LNHDA and SQIVND (reference sequence). The CDR3 is 17 residues long. CDR3 region: CASSSLSTVLAKNIQYF. The CDR3 nucleotides read TGTGCCAGTAGCTCTTTATCCACTGTACTAGCCAAAAACATTCAGTACTTC.

The rearrangement uses TRBV7-2 and TRBJ2-7, with D tentatively TRBD2 (5 bases). In germline, CDR1 is SGHTA, CDR2 FQGNSA. The CDR3 totals 15 residues. V was cut by 2 bases and J by 2 bases, with 13 bases left in between. The CDR3 DNA reads TGTGCCAGCAGCTTAATGCCCTCCGGGGCCTACGAGCAGTACTTC. Amino acid sequence: CASSLMPSGAYEQYF.

In its sample, this clone is medium-sized. The V call is TRBV2, the J call TRBJ1-5; no reliable D call. V was shortened by 6 bases and J by 8 bases, with 17 bases between the two germline ends. Germline-derived CDR1 and CDR2 are SNHLY and FYNNEI. The CDR3 spans 14 residues. The CDR3 is CASRPPEGAKPQHF. The CDR3 DNA follows: TGTGCCAGCAGACCCCCGGAGGGTGCGAAGCCCCAGCATTTT.